The clone carrying this T cell receptor beta chain is medium-sized. Its specificity is unknown. The sample is drawn from a study of early T cells in non-severe SARS-CoV-2 infection. Turning to the study itself: From unsorted whole blood, bulk RNA was sequenced, and the chains remained unpaired. Study results and limitations: VDJdb matches were skewed toward anti-spike CD8 T cell responses.

As part of library construction, unique molecular identifiers were attached to individual cDNA molecules. TCRdb independently ran MiXCR on the 5' RACE reads; one entry per CDR3 protein. The profile covers some 77,000 distinct CDR3 sequences, with more than 4% appearing a single time and around 7.3% taken by the ten largest. The V end lost 5 bases, the J end lost 2 bases, and 12 bases lay between the germline ends. Germline V gene sequence: CDR1 MNHNY, CDR2 SVGAGI (reference sequence). The CDR3 sequence is 14 residues long. This chain uses TRBV6-6 with TRBJ2-5; no clear D. Here the sequenced sample was whole blood, taken at baseline. The origin of this receptor is an adult who was a healthcare worker with PCR-confirmed SARS-CoV-2 infection or an uninfected control (not recorded which). Here the CDR3 reads CASSHPRQQETQYF. CDR3 sequence (DNA): TGTGCCAGCAGTCATCCGAGGCAGCAAGAGACCCAGTACTTC.